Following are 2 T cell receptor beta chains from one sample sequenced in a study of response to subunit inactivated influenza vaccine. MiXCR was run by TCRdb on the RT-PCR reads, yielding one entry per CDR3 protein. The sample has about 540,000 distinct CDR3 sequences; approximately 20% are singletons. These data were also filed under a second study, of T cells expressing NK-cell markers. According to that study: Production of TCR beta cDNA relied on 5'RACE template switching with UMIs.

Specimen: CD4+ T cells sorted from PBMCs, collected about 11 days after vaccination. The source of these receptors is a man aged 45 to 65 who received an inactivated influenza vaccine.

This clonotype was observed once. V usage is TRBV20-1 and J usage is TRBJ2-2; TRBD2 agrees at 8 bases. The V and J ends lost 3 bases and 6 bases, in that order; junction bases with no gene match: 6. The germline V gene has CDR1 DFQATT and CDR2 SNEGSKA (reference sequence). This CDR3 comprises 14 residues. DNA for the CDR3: TGCAGTGCTAGTGATGAGCGGGGGTCCGGGGAGCTGTTTTTT. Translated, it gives CSASDERGSGELFF.

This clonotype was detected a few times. The CDR3 DNA reads as TGTGCCACCAGCAGAGATAGCGGACGCCAAGAGACCCAGTACTTC. Encoded protein: CATSRDSGRQETQYF. The chain combines TRBV15 with TRBJ2-5; TRBD2 might be the D (6 bases). This CDR3 spans 15 amino acids. CDR1 and CDR2 from the germline V gene are LNHNV and YYDKDF (reference sequence). Trimming removed 0 bases from V and 1 base from J, with 9 bases in between.